The clone carrying this T cell receptor beta chain appeared a few times. This sample was taken from a study of human T cells and chemical hapten exposure. The CDR3 covers 14 residues. Germline V gene data show CDR1 as SGHKS and CDR2 as YYEKEE (reference sequence). V dropped 7 bases and J dropped 2 bases, with 16 bases sitting between them. The time point was: pre-sensitization, week 0. Treatment noted: therapeutic diphenylcyclopropenone sensitization with weekly scalp DPC. TCRdb independently ran MiXCR on the RACE reads; one entry per CDR3 protein. The data hold some 300,000 distinct CDR3 sequences, with about 5% observed a single time.

Material: whole blood, obtained in connection with sensitization to the hapten diphenylcyclopropenone (DPC). The V and J genes are TRBV5-5 and TRBJ2-7, with D maybe TRBD1 (6 bases). The receptor was derived from a woman younger than 30 with alopecia areata. Some clones in this sample may be carry-over from other donors' samples. CDR3 region: CASQRGSSPYEQYF. The CDR3 region has the DNA TGTGCCAGCCAGAGGGGGTCTTCTCCCTACGAGCAGTACTTC.